The 11 T cell receptor beta chains presented below share a single source sample, sequenced in a study of OX40 agonist ivuxolimab in advanced cancers. Receptor libraries were prepared by the immunoSEQ multiplex PCR assay. TCRdb retrieved this table from immuneACCESS and kept in-frame rearrangements only. Not all clones are present; in checked studies, unresolved V genes account for under half, and no reason is known for the remainder. The sample records around 69,000 clones, over 75% of which are singletons. The top ten hold roughly 6.5% of the sample. The sample consisted of CD4+ or CD8+ T cells sorted from blood, taken in a trial of the OX40 agonist ivuxolimab. These receptors came from an adult with an advanced solid tumor such as melanoma, head and neck, liver or kidney cancer.

The chain combines TRBV6-1 with TRBJ1-1, with 8 bases that match TRBD1. The J segment lost 5 bases and the V segment lost 7 bases, leaving 9 bases of the junction unmatched. The CDR3 spans 14 residues. From germline, CDR1 is MNHNS and CDR2 SASEGT. This CDR3 reads CASKQTQGATEAFF. Here the CDR3 DNA reads TGTGCCAGCAAGCAAACCCAGGGGGCAACTGAAGCTTTCTTT.

The V and J genes are TRBV27 and TRBJ2-2; D call uncertain. The germline gives CDR1 MNHEY, CDR2 SMNVEV (reference sequence). The CDR3 has 13 residues. V dropped 1 base and J dropped 6 bases, with 6 bases sitting between them. CDR3 region: CASSLLSAGELFF. The CDR3 bases are TGTGCCAGCAGTTTATTGAGCGCCGGGGAGCTGTTTTTT.

This sequence joins TRBV4-3 and TRBJ2-7, with a tentative D call TRBD2 (5 bases). Germline V gives CDR1 LGHNA, CDR2 YSLEER. V lost 1 base to trimming and J lost 2 bases, with 9 bases between them. The length of the CDR3 is 14 residues. CDR3 nucleotides: TGCGCCAGCAGCCAAGTTGCGGGTGCCTACGAGCAGTACTTC. Translated, it gives CASSQVAGAYEQYF.

The chain links TRBV2 to TRBJ1-1; D is undetermined. Germline values: CDR1 SNHLY, CDR2 FYNNEI. Trimming cost V 6 bases and J 6 bases, with 32 bases left between them. This CDR3 is built from 19 residues. CDR3 DNA sequence: TGTGCCAGCAGCGACTCGACCGGCTTCATACAGAGAACATACGCTGAAGCTTTCTTT. Protein: CASSDSTGFIQRTYAEAFF.

The chain couples TRBV27 to TRBJ2-1; 8 nucleotides match TRBD1. CDR1 is MNHEY, CDR2 SMNVEV, per germline (reference sequence). Germline trimming cut 7 bases from V and 2 bases from J; bases unmatched to any gene: 13. CDR3 length: 17 residues. CDR3 protein: CASTLHAGTGPYNEQFF. CDR3 sequence (DNA): TGTGCCAGCACCTTACACGCCGGGACAGGCCCCTACAATGAGCAGTTCTTC.

This chain links TRBV9 with TRBJ1-5; D unclear. Germline V lookup: CDR1 SGDLS, CDR2 YYNGEE. The CDR3 has 12 residues. V was cut by 5 bases and J by 0 bases, with 3 bases left in between. CDR3 coding DNA: TGTGCCAGCAGATATAGCAATCAGCCCCAGCATTTT. This sequence encodes CASRYSNQPQHF.

The rearrangement joins TRBV27 to TRBJ1-2; 8 bases are shared with TRBD1. This CDR3 has 14 residues. The J segment lost 2 bases and the V segment lost 6 bases, leaving 5 bases of the junction unmatched. The V gene's germline CDR1 is MNHEY and CDR2 SMNVEV (reference sequence). This CDR3 is CASRLTGGNYGYTF. CDR3 bases: TGTGCCAGCAGGTTAACAGGGGGGAACTATGGCTACACCTTC.

The genes are TRBV9 and TRBJ1-6; a possible D gene is TRBD1 (5 bases). With 3 bases removed from V and 7 bases from J, the gap between germline ends came to 14 bases. This CDR3 spans 15 amino acids. The V gene's germline CDR1 is SGDLS and CDR2 YYNGEE. CDR3 sequence: CASSAGIGSNSPLHF. Written as DNA, the CDR3 is TGTGCCAGCAGCGCAGGGATTGGGAGCAATTCACCCCTCCACTTT.

In this sample, this clone turned up once. The chain links TRBV10-3 to TRBJ2-1; no definite D call. V was clipped by 7 bases and J by 6 bases, with 13 bases between them. The CDR3 sequence is 13 residues long. Germline values: CDR1 ENHRY, CDR2 SYGVKD. CDR3 in amino acids: CAIMALGSNEQFF. The CDR3 coding sequence is TGTGCCATCATGGCCCTAGGTAGCAATGAGCAGTTCTTC.

CDR3 nucleotide sequence: TGCAGCTACCCTCTACACAATGAGCAGTTCTTC. As protein: CSYPLHNEQFF. The rearrangement links TRBV29-1 to TRBJ2-1, with unresolved D. Trimming took 8 bases from V and 5 from J, leaving 10 bases between them. Germline V lookup: CDR1 SQVTM, CDR2 ANQGSEA. The CDR3 length is 11 residues.

The V and J genes are TRBV27 and TRBJ2-7; no clear D. CDR3 length equals 13 residues. Trimming shortened V by 6 bases and J by 3 bases, and 12 bases separated the two germline ends. Germline CDR1 is MNHEY and CDR2 is SMNVEV (reference sequence). CDR3 in amino acids: CASRRTANYEQYF. CDR3 nucleotides: TGTGCCAGCAGAAGGACGGCGAACTACGAGCAGTACTTC.